The 20 T cell receptor beta chains given below trace back to one sample, sequenced in a study of CD8 T cells in ankylosing spondylitis. TCRdb called the 5' RACE reads again in MiXCR, with one record for every CDR3 protein. This table holds 200,000 to 250,000 distinct CDR3 sequences, roughly 10% found once. The source material was blood, either unsorted or a sorted T cell fraction (not recorded which). These receptors were obtained from a male donor with ankylosing spondylitis or in good health (not recorded which).

This clonotype was recorded many times. The chain is built from TRBV29-1 and TRBJ2-3; D ambiguous. The V and J ends lost 0 bases and 1 base respectively, with 8 bases between them. Germline V gene sequence: CDR1 SQVTM, CDR2 ANQGSEA. This CDR3 has 14 residues. CDR3 loop: CSVEDRQGTDTQYF. In DNA, the CDR3 is TGCAGCGTTGAAGATCGGCAGGGCACAGATACGCAGTATTTT.

Many counts were recorded for this clonotype. V is TRBV28 and J is TRBJ1-5; D ambiguous. This CDR3 has 16 residues. Germline V gives CDR1 MDHEN, CDR2 SYDVKM. The V gene lost 7 bases and the J gene lost 2 bases, with 18 bases spanning the gap. The CDR3 DNA sequence: TGTGCCAGCATCCCCCCGGTGGGGATCGGCAATCAGCCCCAGCATTTT. Amino acids: CASIPPVGIGNQPQHF.

The CDR3 coding sequence is TGTGCCAGCAGCCAAGGACTAGCGTTCTCCAATGAGCAGTTCTTC. It specifies CASSQGLAFSNEQFF. V usage is TRBV3-1 and J usage is TRBJ2-1, with TRBD2 matching over 8 bases. V lost 1 base, J lost 6 bases, and 5 bases stayed unmatched. Germline-derived CDR1 and CDR2 are LGHDT and YNNKEL (reference sequence). There are 15 residues in the CDR3.

In this sample, this clonotype turned up many times. This rearrangement joins TRBV29-1 to TRBJ2-5, with 9 bases aligning to TRBD1. J lost 5 bases, V lost 3 bases, and 10 bases had no gene match. This CDR3 has 15 amino acids. The germline V gene has CDR1 SQVTM and CDR2 ANQGSEA. Written as DNA, the CDR3 is TGCAGCGTTGAGCTCATCCCCGGGACAGGGGAGACCCAGTACTTC. The encoded protein is CSVELIPGTGETQYF.

This CDR3 is CASSLAQSLAKNIQYF. CDR3 nucleotides: TGTGCCAGCAGCTTAGCACAGTCACTAGCCAAAAACATTCAGTACTTC. The rearrangement joins TRBV7-9 to TRBJ2-4; D unresolved. Trimming stripped 0 bases from V and 0 bases from J, with 9 bases between. The CDR3 has 16 amino acids. Germline V gene sequence: CDR1 SEHNR, CDR2 FQNEAQ (reference sequence).

This clonotype was seen ten or more times. The chain employs TRBV20-1 and TRBJ2-1, with TRBD2 matching over 7 bases. The trim removed 0 bases at V and 3 bases at J, leaving 5 bases unmatched. This CDR3 is 15 amino acids long. In germline, CDR1 is DFQATT, CDR2 SNEGSKA (reference sequence). This CDR3 is CSARDPSGDYNEQFF. In nucleotides, the CDR3 is TGCAGTGCTAGAGATCCAAGCGGGGACTACAATGAGCAGTTCTTC.

This clonotype appeared a few times. The V gene is TRBV9, the J gene TRBJ2-2; D is possibly TRBD2 (6 bases). The CDR3 consists of 14 residues. V was cut by 4 bases and J by 4 bases, with 11 bases left in between. Per the germline V gene, CDR1 is SGDLS and CDR2 is YYNGEE. The CDR3 sequence: CASSIGDFTGELFF. CDR3 in DNA: TGTGCCAGCAGCATCGGGGACTTCACCGGGGAGCTGTTTTTT.

The CDR3 nucleotides read TGTGCCAGCAGCCGGACCGGGACCTTAATCTACGAGCAGTACTTC. Its protein is CASSRTGTLIYEQYF. This rearrangement joins TRBV14 to TRBJ2-7, with D perhaps assigned TRBD1 or TRBD2 (5 bases each). Trimming stripped 4 bases from V and 3 bases from J, with 16 bases between. Germline loops: CDR1 SGHDN, CDR2 FVKESK. The CDR3 has 15 amino acids.

This clonotype appeared a few times. This chain uses TRBV7-2 with TRBJ2-7; 8 bases are a match to TRBD1. V trimming: 4 bases; J trimming: 1 base; junction bases outside the gene matches: 6. Germline V lookup: CDR1 SGHTA, CDR2 FQGNSA. The CDR3 extends over 15 amino acids. CDR3 loop: CASSSAGQDSYEQYF. DNA of the CDR3: TGTGCCAGCAGCTCGGCGGGACAGGATTCCTACGAGCAGTACTTC.

At least ten counts were recorded for this clonotype. The rearrangement joins TRBV20-1 to TRBJ2-3; D might be TRBD1 or TRBD2, each matching 6 bases. CDR1 and CDR2 from the germline V gene are DFQATT and SNEGSKA (reference sequence). The CDR3 contains 13 residues. The CDR3 loop is CSPEGVSTDTQYF. As DNA, the CDR3 is TGCAGCCCGGAGGGGGTGAGCACAGATACGCAGTATTTT.

This clonotype has a count of ten or more. The chain uses TRBV9 and TRBJ2-3; D perhaps matches TRBD1 (6 bases). This CDR3 contains 16 residues. Trimming stripped 0 bases from V and 6 bases from J, with 17 bases between. Germline V CDR1 and CDR2: SGDLS, YYNGEE. CDR3 residues: CASSVEVGAQEDTQYF. Written as DNA, the CDR3 is TGTGCCAGCAGCGTAGAGGTGGGGGCCCAAGAGGATACGCAGTATTTT.

This clonotype occurred a few times. The chain joins TRBV11-2 to TRBJ1-3; 7 positions agree with TRBD1. V lost 5 bases to trimming and J lost 2 bases; unmatched junction nucleotides: 6. Germline V gene lookup returns CDR1 SGHAT and CDR2 FQNNGV. The CDR3 totals 15 residues. The CDR3 nucleotides read TGTGCCAGCAGCCGACCCACAGGGGCTGGAAACACCATATATTTT. As protein: CASSRPTGAGNTIYF.

This clonotype has just a few counts. This CDR3 reads CASSLGRSIYEQYF. As DNA, the CDR3 is TGTGCCAGCAGTTTAGGGCGCAGCATCTACGAGCAGTACTTC. This chain connects TRBV27 to TRBJ2-7; D not certain. Trimming removed 2 bases at V and 3 bases at J, with 11 bases between. Germline V gives CDR1 MNHEY, CDR2 SMNVEV (reference sequence). The CDR3 extends over 14 amino acids.

This clonotype was detected ten times or more. The chain is built from TRBV4-2 and TRBJ2-3; D unclear. Per germline, CDR1 LGHNA and CDR2 YNFKEQ. The CDR3 length is 12 residues. Trimming took 4 bases from V and 5 from J, leaving 7 bases between them. CDR3 nucleotide sequence: TGTGCCAGCAGCCGCACCGGAGATACGCAGTATTTT. Protein sequence: CASSRTGDTQYF.

Many counts were recorded for this clonotype. One end of the junction fails to match germline, which may point to a read error. The rearrangement joins TRBV5-1 to TRBJ2-3; no clear D gene. Germline loops: CDR1 SGHRS, CDR2 YFSETQ. CDR3 size: 14 residues. The CDR3 region has the DNA TGTGCCAGCAGCTTAGGCCCTAGCACAGATACGCAGTATTTT. Its translation is CASSLGPSTDTQYF.

This chain uses TRBV20-1 with TRBJ2-3; TRBD1 or TRBD2 may be the D gene (5 bases each). Germline CDR1 DFQATT, CDR2 SNEGSKA (reference sequence). The CDR3 is made up of 17 amino acids. CDR3 amino acids: CLASSLAGKSSTDTQYF. The CDR3 DNA reads as TGCCTCGCTAGTTCGCTAGCAGGGAAATCTAGCACAGATACGCAGTATTTT.

At least ten counts were recorded for this clonotype. V usage is TRBV9 and J usage is TRBJ1-4; no clear D gene. Germline V gene data show CDR1 as SGDLS and CDR2 as YYNGEE. V was clipped by 0 bases and J by 8 bases, with 14 bases between them. The CDR3 runs 15 residues. The CDR3 sequence: CASSVVAGRKEKLFF. The CDR3 nucleotides are TGTGCCAGCAGCGTAGTGGCAGGCCGAAAGGAAAAACTGTTTTTT.

There are many counts of this clonotype. This chain connects TRBV20-1 to TRBJ2-7; 10 positions agree with TRBD2. The CDR3 spans 13 residues. CDR1 is DFQATT and CDR2 is SNEGSKA in the germline V gene (reference sequence). J gave up 9 bases and V 6 bases, and 11 bases lay outside the gene matches. CDR3 sequence reads: CSAGEAGGPWQYF. The CDR3, as DNA: TGCAGTGCAGGGGAAGCGGGGGGGCCCTGGCAGTACTTC.

The chain employs TRBV7-3 and TRBJ2-3; 9 nucleotides match TRBD2. With V trimmed by 3 bases and J by 2 bases, 3 bases remained unmatched. The CDR3 has 15 amino acids. Germline V CDR1 and CDR2: SGHTA, FQGTGA. The CDR3 nucleotides read TGTGCCAGCAGCTTTGCGGGGGGGCACACAGATACGCAGTATTTT. Translating gives CASSFAGGHTDTQYF.

As for this clonotype: It may be a read error: a sequence one base away is much more abundant. The gene calls are TRBV7-7 and TRBJ2-1, with D hard to call. Germline lookup yields CDR1 SSHAT and CDR2 FNYEAQ (reference sequence). The CDR3 has 15 residues. In nucleotides, the CDR3 is TGTGCTAGCAGCTCCGGCCTATCGTACAACAATGAGCAGTTCTTC. Translated, it gives CASSSGLSYNNEQFF.